These 27 T cell receptor beta chains came from one sample sequenced in a study of blood T cells in healthy people across ages. Then a second PCR, running about 6 to 12 cycles, was carried out with a sample-barcoded 5' primer and a J-beta primer mix. TCRdb reprocessed the 5' RACE reads via MiXCR and lists one record per CDR3 protein. The sample lists 380,000 or so distinct CDR3 sequences, about 55% occurring once. Sequenced sample: blood. The receptors stem from a man in his fifties or sixties in good health.

The chain employs TRBV21-1 and TRBJ2-5. TRBV21-1 is given as a pseudogene. This CDR3 is built from 12 residues. The CDR3 DNA reads as TGTGCCAGCAGTTCACCCCAAGAGACCCAGTACTTC. Protein: CASSSPQETQYF.

This clonotype was detected a few times. The chain links TRBV12-3 or TRBV12-4 to TRBJ2-1, with 8 positions matching TRBD2. J gave up 4 bases and V 4 bases, and 3 bases lay outside the gene matches. This CDR3 region has 14 residues. The chain's CDR3 is CASSSAGGYNEQFF. The CDR3 DNA reads as TGTGCCAGCAGTTCGGCGGGAGGTTACAATGAGCAGTTCTTC.

The chain links TRBV6-2 or TRBV6-3 to TRBJ2-3; no firm D call. The CDR3 spans 16 residues. Trimming stripped 0 bases from V and 2 bases from J, with 12 bases between. Germline CDR1 reads MNHEY; CDR2 reads SVGEGT. CDR3 amino acids: CASSYSDGDFTDTQYF. The CDR3 DNA is TGTGCCAGCAGTTACTCGGACGGAGACTTCACAGATACGCAGTATTTT.

The chain combines TRBV19 with TRBJ2-4, with a tentative D call TRBD2 (6 bases). TRBJ2-7 explains the end of the DNA better; the J call may be wrong. CDR3 size: 12 residues. The germline CDR1 and CDR2 sequences are LNHDA and SQIVND (reference sequence). The CDR3 is CASSKGLYEQYF. CDR3 bases: TGTGCCAGTAGTAAGGGACTTTACGAGCAGTACTTC.

The chain uses TRBV7-2 and TRBJ2-1, with 7 nucleotides matching TRBD2. Germline values: CDR1 SGHTA, CDR2 FQGNSA. The V gene end was trimmed by 5 bases and the J gene end by 8 bases; junction bases not matched to a gene: 12. The CDR3 loop spans 15 amino acids. The CDR3 DNA is TGTGCCAGCAGCCGACCTCCGGGAGGAACTTATGAGCAGTTCTTC. Its protein product is CASSRPPGGTYEQFF. The full variable domain, completed using reference TRBV7-2 and TRBJ2-1, is GAGVSQSPSNKVTEKGKDVELRCDPISGHTALYWYRQSLGQGLEFLIYFQGNSAPDKSGLPSDRFSAERTGGSVSTLTIQRTQQEDSAVYLCASSRPPGGTYEQFFGPGTRLTVL.

The V call is TRBV7-2, the J call TRBJ1-6; D unclear. Germline V CDR1 and CDR2: SGHTA, FQGNSA. Trimming cost V 5 bases and J 6 bases, with 8 bases left between them. CDR3 length: 13 residues. CDR3 DNA sequence: TGTGCCAGCAGCCCCCTGCTTAATTCACCCCTCCACTTT. Residues: CASSPLLNSPLHF.

This clonotype showed up just once. This rearrangement joins TRBV29-1 to TRBJ2-1, with D maybe TRBD2 (6 bases). Germline-derived CDR1 and CDR2 are SQVTM and ANQGSEA. Trimming left V 6 bases short and J 4 bases short, with 13 bases between. This CDR3 comprises 13 residues. The CDR3 spells CSVPRDLYNEQFF. The CDR3 DNA reads as TGCAGCGTACCTCGGGACTTATACAATGAGCAGTTCTTC.

This clonotype was picked up a small number of times. The chain uses TRBV29-1 and TRBJ2-4; D call uncertain. The CDR3 has 13 residues. Germline lookup yields CDR1 SQVTM and CDR2 ANQGSEA. With 4 bases removed from V and 0 bases from J, the gap between germline ends came to 7 bases. CDR3 sequence: CSVVWGAKNIQYF. The CDR3 nucleotides read TGCAGCGTTGTTTGGGGAGCCAAAAACATTCAGTACTTC.

The CDR3 DNA sequence: TGTGCCAGCAGTTACGACCAGCGGGGAAGCTCCTACAATGAGCAGTTCTTC. It encodes CASSYDQRGSSYNEQFF. The J gene is TRBJ2-1, the V gene TRBV6-2 or TRBV6-3; 7 positions agree with TRBD2. V shed 2 bases, J shed 0 bases, and the junction held 7 bases outside the gene matches. Germline lookup yields CDR1 MNHEY and CDR2 SVGEGT. This CDR3 has 17 amino acids.

The V and J genes are TRBV20-1 and TRBJ2-3, with TRBD2 as a possible D gene (7 bases). The CDR3 consists of 15 residues. Germline assignment: CDR1 DFQATT and CDR2 SNEGSKA (reference sequence). Trimming shortened V by 0 bases and J by 4 bases, and 14 bases separated the two germline ends. CDR3 bases: TGCAGTGCTAGAGATGTGGGAGGGGGTCCAGATACGCAGTATTTT. This sequence encodes CSARDVGGGPDTQYF.

The chain combines TRBV29-1 with TRBJ2-7; the D gene is possibly TRBD1 (5 bases). The length of the CDR3 is 11 residues. With 7 bases removed from V and 5 bases from J, the gap between germline ends came to 12 bases. Germline CDR1 and CDR2: SQVTM and ANQGSEA. The CDR3 sequence is CSARWGHEQYF. The CDR3 nucleotides read TGCAGCGCTCGGTGGGGCCACGAGCAGTACTTC.

The rearrangement links TRBV11-2 to TRBJ2-7, with TRBD1 matching 7 bases. This CDR3 has 15 amino acids. V dropped 5 bases and J dropped 0; count of bases not matched to a gene: 7. The V gene's germline CDR1 is SGHAT and CDR2 FQNNGV. CDR3 loop: CASSRTRQGSYEQYF. The CDR3 nucleotides read TGTGCCAGCAGCAGAACCAGACAGGGCTCCTACGAGCAGTACTTC.

This chain connects TRBV27 to TRBJ2-5, with D perhaps TRBD1 (5 bases). The V gene's germline CDR1 is MNHEY and CDR2 SMNVEV (reference sequence). The CDR3 covers 14 residues. Trimming stripped 4 bases from V and 5 bases from J, with 14 bases between. The CDR3, as DNA: TGTGCCAGCAGTTATGGGGCCAAAGGCGAGACCCAGTACTTC. Amino acids: CASSYGAKGETQYF.

The chain combines TRBV12-3 or TRBV12-4 with TRBJ2-4; D gene ambiguous. The CDR3 is 15 residues long. Trimming pared 1 base from V and 0 bases from J, leaving 7 bases between. CDR3 sequence reads: CASSLDAVAKNIQYF. DNA for the CDR3: TGTGCCAGCAGTTTAGACGCCGTAGCCAAAAACATTCAGTACTTC.

This chain connects TRBV6-4 to TRBJ1-2; 7 positions agree with TRBD1. The CDR3 contains 13 residues. Germline-derived CDR1 and CDR2 are MRHNA and SNTAGT. V shed 5 bases, J shed 6 bases, and the junction held 6 bases outside the gene matches. CDR3 amino acids: CASSRDSPDGYTF. CDR3 DNA sequence: TGTGCCAGCAGTAGGGACAGTCCCGATGGCTACACCTTC.

For this clonotype: Just one base apart from a much larger clone, this may be a read error. The V gene is TRBV11-2, the J gene TRBJ1-2; 7 positions match TRBD1. Per germline, CDR1 SGHAT and CDR2 FQNNGV. CDR3 size: 13 residues. In nucleotides, the CDR3 is TGTTCCAGCAGCCGACAGGGCTTTTTGGGCTACACCTTC. It is translated as CSSSRQGFLGYTF. The entire variable domain, with the rest obtained from reference TRBV11-2 and TRBJ1-2, is as follows: EAGVAQSPRYKIIEKRQSVAFWCNPISGHATLYWYQQILGQGPKLLIQFQNNGVVDDSQLPKDRFSAERLKGVDSTLKIQPAKLEDSAVYLCSSSRQGFLGYTFGSGTRLTVV.

V gene TRBV12-3 or TRBV12-4 combines with J gene TRBJ1-2; 7 bases map to TRBD1. J was trimmed by 8 bases and V by 6 bases; bases with no gene match: 9. The CDR3 extends over 13 amino acids. The CDR3 DNA follows: TGTGCCAGCAGCGGGACAGACCGGGGAGGCTACACCTTC. Its protein product is CASSGTDRGGYTF.

The chain recombines TRBV20-1 with TRBJ1-2; possible D gene TRBD1, 5 bases. Germline lookup yields CDR1 DFQATT and CDR2 SNEGSKA (reference sequence). CDR3 length: 13 amino acids. The V end was cut by 1 base, the J end by 4 bases, with 10 bases between. CDR3 sequence (DNA): TGCAGTGCTAGAGTCGGCGGGGCCTATGGCTACACCTTC. Amino acid sequence: CSARVGGAYGYTF.

This clonotype was detected only a few times. The chain combines TRBV12-3 or TRBV12-4 with TRBJ2-7; D unresolved. With 6 bases removed from V and 3 bases from J, the gap between germline ends came to 9 bases. The CDR3 runs 12 residues. CDR3 DNA: TGTGCCAGCAGCTTCGTGGGCTACGAGCAGTACTTC. As protein: CASSFVGYEQYF.

Concerning this clonotype: A junction end diverges from the germline sequence, so it may reflect a read error. This chain uses TRBV14 with TRBJ1-1, with 8 bases lining up with TRBD1. The CDR3 covers 15 residues. CDR1 is SGHDN and CDR2 is FVKESK in the germline V gene. The chain's CDR3 is CASSLGTGRNTEAFF. CDR3 nucleotides: TGTGCCAGTAGCCTCGGGACAGGCCGGAACACTGAAGCTTTCTTT.

The chain recombines TRBV25-1 with TRBJ2-7, with D perhaps assigned TRBD1 or TRBD2 (5 bases each). The tail of the sequence fits TRBJ2-5 better, so the J call may be wrong. The V gene's germline CDR1 is MGHDK and CDR2 SYGVNS. The CDR3 consists of 15 residues. The CDR3 loop is CASSESERWGETQYF. The CDR3 DNA follows: TGTGCCAGCAGTGAATCCGAGCGGTGGGGGGAGACCCAGTACTTC.

This clonotype was detected only a few times. The chain uses TRBV4-2 and TRBJ2-5, with TRBD2 identical over 7 bases. The CDR3 runs to 14 residues. Losses at the gene ends were 3 bases for V and 5 bases for J; bases not matched to a gene: 6. In germline, CDR1 is LGHNA, CDR2 YNFKEQ. The CDR3 coding sequence is TGTGCCAGCAGCCAGGCGGGAGAGGCGGAGACCCAGTACTTC. The encoded protein is CASSQAGEAETQYF.

This clonotype was counted a few times. The gene calls are TRBV20-1 and TRBJ2-7; 10 nucleotides line up with TRBD2. The CDR3 runs 13 residues. The germline V gene encodes CDR1 DFQATT and CDR2 SNEGSKA (reference sequence). The J segment lost 5 bases and the V segment lost 4 bases, leaving 5 bases of the junction unmatched. CDR3 protein: CSATSGRGHEQYF. The DNA of the CDR3 is TGCAGTGCTACGAGCGGGAGGGGCCACGAGCAGTACTTC.

This clonotype qualifies as medium-sized. V and J are TRBV7-2 and TRBJ2-5; TRBD2 aligns across 7 bases. The CDR3 is 18 amino acids. Unmatched junction bases numbered 15, after V lost 2 bases and J lost 3 bases. Germline CDR1 and CDR2: SGHTA and FQGNSA. CDR3 residues: CASSLKSRWREQKETQYF. CDR3 bases: TGTGCCAGCAGCTTAAAGAGCCGCTGGCGGGAGCAGAAAGAGACCCAGTACTTC.

The chain uses TRBV20-1 and TRBJ2-7; D gene unclear. In germline, CDR1 is DFQATT, CDR2 SNEGSKA (reference sequence). The CDR3 is 13 residues long. In DNA, the CDR3 is TGCAGCGGCGTTGATATAGGGTCTACGGGGCAGTACTTC. This translates into CSGVDIGSTGQYF.

The rearrangement uses TRBV7-9 and TRBJ2-1; 9 positions match TRBD1. This CDR3 is 11 amino acids long. Trimming at V came to 1 base and at J to 15 bases, leaving 1 base not matched to a gene. Germline V gene lookup returns CDR1 SEHNR and CDR2 FQNEAQ (reference sequence). CDR3 nucleotide sequence: TGTGCCAGCAGCTTAGGGGACAGGGCGTTCTTC. It specifies CASSLGDRAFF.

The rearrangement joins TRBV28 to TRBJ2-1, with D possibly being TRBD1 (5 bases). The CDR3 has 12 amino acids. V lost 5 bases, J lost 8 bases, and 10 bases lay in between. CDR1 and CDR2 (germline): MDHEN, SYDVKM. As DNA, the CDR3 is TGTGCCAGCAGTCTAGGGGAATATGAGCAGTTCTTC. This codes for CASSLGEYEQFF.